This T cell receptor beta chain was found in a study of blood T cell repertoires in COVID-19. The V end was cut by 6 bases, the J end by 0 bases, with 8 bases between. CDR1 and CDR2 from the germline V gene are SQVTM and ANQGSEA. This CDR3 comprises 12 residues. Profiled with immunoSEQ multiplex PCR; TCRdb holds only in-frame clones, not every one. The sample comprises about 100,000 clones, over 75% of which are singletons, and around 6.9% rests with the top ten. Specimen: peripheral blood. V and J are TRBV29-1 and TRBJ1-2; a possible D gene is TRBD1 (5 bases). The TCR sequence derives from a woman between 55 and 75 years old with acute or convalescent COVID-19. The chain's CDR3 is CSVDTSNYGYTF. CDR3 bases: TGCAGCGTGGACACCTCTAACTATGGCTACACCTTC. Full variable domain (outside the CDR3, taken from reference TRBV29-1 and TRBJ1-2): SAVISQKPSRDICQRGTSLTIQCQVDSQVTMMFWYRQQPGQSLTLIATANQGSEATYESGFVIDKFPISRPNLTFSTLTVSNMSPEDSSIYLCSVDTSNYGYTFGSGTRLTVV.